This T cell receptor beta chain comes out of a study of blood T cell repertoires in COVID-19. On the study more broadly: Samples representing acute and convalescent COVID-19 were sourced from the United States, Italy and Spain. From T cells, B-cell-depleted T cells, or PBMCs came the material, which was cDNA or gDNA.

This clone is classed as large. Original analysis: For nucleated cells, counts were estimated from reference gene primer amplification. Measured with immunoSEQ multiplex PCR; TCRdb has only the in-frame clones, and not every one. Clone size and V and J calls were adopted from that table, with D and trimming inferred from the DNA. The sample shows roughly 3,600 clones, around 90% of them seen only once. Germline trimming cut 3 bases from V and 7 bases from J; bases unmatched to any gene: 6. CDR3 length equals 13 residues. The germline gives CDR1 MNHEY, CDR2 SMNVEV (reference sequence). The specimen sequenced was peripheral blood. This sequence was found in a woman aged 70-85 years with active COVID-19. J is TRBJ2-7 and V is TRBV27, with 7 bases aligning to TRBD1. The CDR3 nucleotides are TGTGCCAGCAGTTTTACCGCAGGGGGAGAGCAGTACTTC. Amino acid sequence: CASSFTAGGEQYF.